The source of this T cell receptor (beta chain) is a study of blood T cells in healthy people across ages. The CDR3 length is 15 residues. The V gene's germline CDR1 is SGHTS and CDR2 YDEGEE. Trimming removed 7 bases from V and 6 bases from J, with 22 bases in between. This clonotype was seen only a few times. Then a second PCR, running roughly 7 to 11 cycles, was carried out with a sample-barcoded 5' primer and a J-beta primer mix. TCRdb re-called the 5' RACE reads through MiXCR, storing one row per CDR3 protein. This table holds roughly 1,000,000 distinct CDR3 sequences, about 23% found once. Another study also made use of these data, one on T cells of mothers and their children.

The TCR originated in a girl aged 2 to 9 in good health. The source material was blood. The V and J genes are TRBV5-8 and TRBJ1-2; D perhaps matches TRBD1 (5 bases). CDR3 amino acids: CASGRQLLLVNGYTF. In nucleotides, the CDR3 is TGTGCCAGCGGCAGACAGCTGCTCCTTGTTAATGGCTACACCTTC.